The sequence of this T cell receptor (beta chain) was determined in a study of OX40 agonist ivuxolimab in advanced cancers. Overall study: Those enrolled were 82.7% male, with a mean age of around 58 years and ages from roughly 20 to 90. General study points: Antigens targeted by the expanded peripheral T cells were not determined. Low clonal expansion, among the lowest seen, marked partial responders at 0.1-3.0 mg/kg.

The trim removed 6 bases at V and 2 bases at J, leaving 7 bases unmatched. The CDR3 runs 14 residues. Looked up from germline, CDR1 is MDHEN and CDR2 is SYDVKM. Method: immunoSEQ multiplex PCR; TCRdb's copy keeps in-frame clones and lacks some. In the table there are around 53,000 clones, more than 85% of which are singletons. A note on this clone: Its antigen is undetermined.

Material: CD4+ or CD8+ T cells sorted from blood, obtained in a trial of the OX40 agonist ivuxolimab. The TCR comes from an adult with an advanced solid tumor such as melanoma, head and neck, liver or kidney cancer. J is TRBJ2-7 and V is TRBV28; 7 bases line up with TRBD1. Written as DNA, the CDR3 is TGTGCCAGCAGCTTAACCGGGACAGCCTACGAGCAGTACTTC. Translated: CASSLTGTAYEQYF. Drawing the rest from reference TRBV28 and TRBJ2-7, the complete variable domain is DVKVTQSSRYLVKRTGEKVFLECVQDMDHENMFWYRQDPGLGLRLIYFSYDVKMKEKGDIPEGYSVSREKKERFSLILESASTNQTSMYLCASSLTGTAYEQYFGPGTRLTVT.